This T cell receptor beta chain appears in the sequencing data of a study of shared clonotypes between healthy human individuals. Terminally differentiated effector memory CD45RA+ cells were excluded from the naive CD8 cells, which were CD45RO-negative and positively selected for CCR7. At a deep level, the assay was run. Only in-frame clones appear in the TCRdb table, and some are missing; sequencing was by immunoSEQ multiplex PCR. Of about 2.1 million clones in the sample, approximately 94% are singletons; the top ten hold 1.5% to 2%. There are 14 residues in the CDR3. Trimming removed 2 bases from V and 4 bases from J, with 11 bases in between. CDR1 MDHEN and CDR2 SYDVKM come from the germline V gene.

The chain is built from TRBV28 and TRBJ1-2; D is possibly TRBD1 (5 bases). This TCR was recovered from a young man in good health. Some clones in this sample may be carry-over from other donors' samples. The sample taken for sequencing was naive CD8+ T cells from PBMCs. The CDR3 reads CASSLPGGTYGYTF. CDR3 bases: TGTGCCAGCAGTTTACCGGGGGGGACCTATGGCTACACCTTC.